This entry lists 19 T cell receptor beta chains sequenced from one sample in a study of blood T cell repertoires in COVID-19. Profiling relied on immunoSEQ multiplex PCR, and the TCRdb table lists in-frame clones only, not all of them. The repertoire holds fewer than 150,000 clones, with around 85% as singletons. The sequenced sample was peripheral blood. The source is a woman aged 55-75 years with COVID-19, enrolled during active disease.

This rearrangement joins TRBV7-9 to TRBJ2-3; D not certain. There are 11 residues in the CDR3. CDR1 SEHNR and CDR2 FQNEAQ come from the germline V gene (reference sequence). Trimming cost V 4 bases and J 5 bases, with 4 bases left between them. Here the CDR3 DNA reads TGTGCCAGCAGCTCATTAGATACGCAGTATTTT. Residues: CASSSLDTQYF.

The gene calls are TRBV4-2 and TRBJ1-1; TRBD1 might be the D (5 bases). V gave up 3 bases and J gave up 3 bases, with 17 bases separating them. The CDR3 contains 16 residues. CDR1 LGHNA and CDR2 YNFKEQ come from the germline V gene. CDR3 nucleotides: TGTGCCAGCAGCCAGCCCATCGGGGGGGGATACACTGAAGCTTTCTTT. This encodes CASSQPIGGGYTEAFF.

The chain couples TRBV11-3 to TRBJ2-2, with a weak D call TRBD2 (6 bases). V was cut by 3 bases and J by 5 bases, with 13 bases left in between. The CDR3 length is 15 residues. CDR1 is SGHNT, CDR2 YENEEA, per germline. CDR3 region: CASSFSSGFTGELFF. CDR3 sequence (DNA): TGTGCCAGCAGCTTCTCGAGCGGGTTTACCGGGGAGCTGTTTTTT. The full variable domain, its missing parts supplied by reference TRBV11-3 and TRBJ2-2, is EAGVVQSPRYKIIEKKQPVAFWCNPISGHNTLYWYLQNLGQGPELLIRYENEEAVDDSQLPKDRFSAERLKGVDSTLKIQPAELGDSAVYLCASSFSSGFTGELFFGEGSRLTVL.

The J gene is TRBJ1-1, the V gene TRBV6-5; 7 bases fit TRBD1. After removal of 7 bases from V and 4 bases from J, the junction contained 9 bases not matched to a gene. The CDR3 has 14 residues. Germline lookup yields CDR1 MNHEY and CDR2 SVGAGI. Written as DNA, the CDR3 is TGTGCCAGCACCAACAACAGGGGACCCACTGAAGCTTTCTTT. Its translation is CASTNNRGPTEAFF.

The chain recombines TRBV3-1 (or the pseudogene TRBV3-2) with TRBJ2-1; no firm D call. This CDR3 has 13 residues. CDR1 and CDR2 (germline): LGHDT, YNNKEL (reference sequence). V lost 0 bases and J 8 bases, leaving 8 bases between the germline ends. The CDR3 sequence: CASSQDVSDEQFF. CDR3 coding DNA: TGTGCCAGCAGCCAAGATGTTAGTGATGAGCAGTTCTTC.

The chain couples TRBV28 to TRBJ1-1; no definite D call. CDR1 and CDR2 from the germline V gene are MDHEN and SYDVKM. The CDR3 contains 12 residues. Trimming stripped 3 bases from V and 6 bases from J, with 8 bases between. This CDR3 reads CASSFHVAEAFF. The CDR3 region has the DNA TGTGCCAGCAGTTTCCATGTAGCTGAAGCTTTCTTT.

This chain uses TRBV5-1 with TRBJ1-2; 12 bases fit TRBD1. With 4 bases clipped from V and 2 bases from J, the junction kept 3 bases outside the gene matches. The CDR3 covers 15 residues. The germline V gene encodes CDR1 SGHRS and CDR2 YFSETQ. Here the CDR3 reads CASSPGQGANYGYTF. The DNA for the CDR3 is TGCGCCAGCAGCCCGGGACAGGGGGCAAACTATGGCTACACCTTC.

V is TRBV5-5 and J is TRBJ1-3; 8 positions agree with TRBD1. Germline V gene lookup returns CDR1 SGHKS and CDR2 YYEKEE (reference sequence). The CDR3 totals 15 residues. V trimming: 0 bases; J trimming: 4 bases; junction bases outside the gene matches: 3. As DNA, the CDR3 is TGTGCCAGCAGCTTGGCCGGGACAGGAGGAAACACCATATATTTT. Translating gives CASSLAGTGGNTIYF.

This chain links TRBV6-5 with TRBJ1-2; 9 nucleotides match TRBD1. The CDR3 is made up of 14 amino acids. V trimming: 6 bases; J trimming: 6 bases; junction bases outside the gene matches: 8. Germline-derived CDR1 and CDR2 are MNHEY and SVGAGI. CDR3 sequence (DNA): TGTGCCAGCAGCGACGGGGACAGGGTTGATGGCTACACCTTC. Translation gives CASSDGDRVDGYTF.

V and J are TRBV7-6 and TRBJ2-3; 13 nucleotides agree with TRBD2. V trimming: 5 bases; J trimming: 3 bases; junction bases outside the gene matches: 14. The germline V gene has CDR1 SGHVS and CDR2 FNYEAQ. This CDR3 has 19 residues. Written as DNA, the CDR3 is TGTGCCAGCAGCCTCTCACTAGCGGGGGGGCCTTTAGTAACAGATACGCAGTATTTT. This sequence encodes CASSLSLAGGPLVTDTQYF.

The chain is built from TRBV18 and TRBJ2-1, with a weak D call TRBD2 (6 bases). Germline CDR1 KGHSH, CDR2 LQKENI. Trimming shortened V by 10 bases and J by 5 bases, and 24 bases separated the two germline ends. The CDR3 consists of 16 residues. DNA of the CDR3: TGTGCCACATCCCGGGTAGCGGCCCGGGTAGACAATGAGCAGTTCTTC. As protein: CATSRVAARVDNEQFF.

V and J are TRBV27 and TRBJ1-4; no definite D call. Germline values: CDR1 MNHEY, CDR2 SMNVEV (reference sequence). CDR3 size: 15 residues. V was shortened by 3 bases and J by 3 bases, with 11 bases between the two germline ends. The CDR3 DNA is TGTGCCAGCAGTTTTCGTATGGGAGCTAATGAAAAACTGTTTTTT. This translates into CASSFRMGANEKLFF.

J is TRBJ1-2 and V is TRBV7-9; D is ambiguous. Trimming took 5 bases from V and 4 from J, leaving 8 bases between them. The CDR3 has 12 amino acids. Germline V gives CDR1 SEHNR, CDR2 FQNEAQ (reference sequence). For the CDR3, the DNA is TGTGCCAGCAGCCCTGAGAGCTATGGCTACACCTTC. It translates to CASSPESYGYTF.

This CDR3 reads CASSGGASGNTIYF. The CDR3 nucleotides are TGTGCCAGCAGCGGCGGAGCCTCTGGAAACACCATATATTTT. The chain uses TRBV9 and TRBJ1-3; D not resolved. CDR3 size: 14 residues. V was trimmed by 3 bases and J by 0 bases, leaving 7 bases between them. Germline V gene data show CDR1 as SGDLS and CDR2 as YYNGEE. Together with reference TRBV9 and TRBJ1-3, the CDR3 gives the full variable domain: DSGVTQTPKHLITATGQRVTLRCSPRSGDLSVYWYQQSLDQGLQFLIQYYNGEERAKGNILERFSAQQFPDLHSELNLSSLELGDSALYFCASSGGASGNTIYFGEGSWLTVV.

The V call is TRBV27, the J call TRBJ1-3; perhaps TRBD1 as D (5 bases). With 2 bases removed from V and 11 bases from J, the gap between germline ends came to 13 bases. The germline CDR1 and CDR2 sequences are MNHEY and SMNVEV (reference sequence). The CDR3 covers 13 residues. CDR3 protein: CASSLMAGLAIYF. CDR3 nucleotide sequence: TGTGCCAGCAGTTTAATGGCAGGGTTGGCCATATATTTT.

V usage is TRBV30 and J usage is TRBJ1-1, with 7 positions matching TRBD1. The CDR3 extends over 14 amino acids. Germline lookup yields CDR1 GTSNPN and CDR2 SVGIG (reference sequence). V was pared by 4 bases and J by 7 bases, with 12 bases of the junction left unmatched. As DNA, the CDR3 is TGTGCCTGGAAAAAAGGGGACAGAATAGATGAAGCTTTCTTT. The encoded protein is CAWKKGDRIDEAFF.

CDR3 loop: CASFRGGADGYTF. The CDR3 nucleotides read TGTGCCAGCTTCCGGGGGGGGGCGGATGGCTACACCTTC. This chain uses TRBV6-5 with TRBJ1-2; TRBD1 is a possible D gene (6 bases). The germline V and J ends were trimmed by 8 bases and 6 bases, with 16 bases remaining between them. CDR3 length: 13 amino acids. CDR1 MNHEY and CDR2 SVGAGI come from the germline V gene.

The V gene is TRBV3-1 (or the pseudogene TRBV3-2), the J gene TRBJ2-5; D possibly corresponds to TRBD2 (5 bases). V was cut by 2 bases and J by 5 bases, with 12 bases left in between. The CDR3 runs to 14 residues. Germline loops: CDR1 LGHDT, CDR2 YNNKEL (reference sequence). In DNA, the CDR3 is TGTGCCAGCAGCCAAACAGTTGGCGGGGAGACCCAGTACTTC. Protein sequence: CASSQTVGGETQYF.

This chain connects TRBV11-2 to TRBJ1-5; D may be TRBD1 (6 bases). This CDR3 comprises 16 residues. Germline CDR1 SGHAT, CDR2 FQNNGV. Deletions cut 5 bases from V and 3 bases from J, with 17 bases between. The chain's CDR3 is CASSLNSPGDNQPQHF. The CDR3 DNA follows: TGTGCCAGCAGCCTGAACAGCCCAGGGGACAATCAGCCCCAGCATTTT.